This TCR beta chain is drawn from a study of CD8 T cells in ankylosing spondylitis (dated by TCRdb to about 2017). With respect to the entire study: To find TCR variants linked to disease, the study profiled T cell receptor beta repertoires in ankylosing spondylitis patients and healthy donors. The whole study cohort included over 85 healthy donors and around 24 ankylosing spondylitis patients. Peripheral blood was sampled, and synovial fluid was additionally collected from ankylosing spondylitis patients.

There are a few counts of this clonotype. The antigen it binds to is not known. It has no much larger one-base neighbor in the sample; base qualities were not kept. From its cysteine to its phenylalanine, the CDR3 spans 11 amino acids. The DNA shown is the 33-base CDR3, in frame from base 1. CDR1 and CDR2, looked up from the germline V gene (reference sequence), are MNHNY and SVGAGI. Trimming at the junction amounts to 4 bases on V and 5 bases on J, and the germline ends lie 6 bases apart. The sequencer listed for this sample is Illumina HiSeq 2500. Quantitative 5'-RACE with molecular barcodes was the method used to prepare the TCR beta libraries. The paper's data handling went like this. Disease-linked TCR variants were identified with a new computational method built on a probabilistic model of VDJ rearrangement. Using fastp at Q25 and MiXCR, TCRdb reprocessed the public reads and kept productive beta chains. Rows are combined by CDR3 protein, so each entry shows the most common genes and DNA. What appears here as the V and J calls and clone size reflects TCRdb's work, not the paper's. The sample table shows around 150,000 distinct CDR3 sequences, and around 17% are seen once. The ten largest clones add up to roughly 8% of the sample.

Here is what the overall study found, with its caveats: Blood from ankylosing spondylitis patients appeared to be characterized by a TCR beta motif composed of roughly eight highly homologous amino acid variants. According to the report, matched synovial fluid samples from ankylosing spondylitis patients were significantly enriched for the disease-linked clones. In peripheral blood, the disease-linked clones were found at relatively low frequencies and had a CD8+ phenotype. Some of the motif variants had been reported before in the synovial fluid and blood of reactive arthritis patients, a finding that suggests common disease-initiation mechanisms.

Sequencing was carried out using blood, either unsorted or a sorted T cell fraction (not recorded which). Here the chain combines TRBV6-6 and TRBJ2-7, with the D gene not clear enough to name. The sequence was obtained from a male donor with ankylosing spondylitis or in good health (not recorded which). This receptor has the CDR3 CASSSQNEQYF. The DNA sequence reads TGTGCCAGCAGTTCCCAGAACGAGCAGTACTTC.